This T cell receptor (beta chain) stems from a study of human T cells and chemical hapten exposure (dated by TCRdb to about 2021). Describing the broader study: For sensitization, 2% DPC in acetone was applied to a 2 cm by 2 cm area of upper inner arm skin. Patients additionally received weekly therapeutic DPC doses to the scalp throughout the approximately 25-week study period. Patch testing was performed on the upper back with Finn chambers containing 0.01% DPC, and the patch tests were scored after 6 days according to International Contact Dermatitis Research Group standards. Most of the patients in the cohort were female, and the cohort covered alopecia areata with under or over 50% scalp involvement, alopecia totalis and alopecia universalis. Libraries were combined into a pool for sequencing, and differences in TCR yield between samples came mainly from small differences in library volumes within the pool. This study followed changes in the peripheral blood TCR repertoire in vivo during primary and secondary sensitization of alopecia patients to the hapten diphenylcyclopropenone (DPC). Blood samples were taken from patients before sensitization (week 0) and then at 2, 6 and about 24 weeks after DPC sensitization. Blood for TCR sequencing was provided by twenty-nine alopecia patients at one to four time points (pre-sensitization, 2, 6 and 24 weeks). General conclusions and limits of the study: Patch test score correlated positively with the number of PT1 expanded TCRs, reaching significance at thresholds 8, 16 and 32 but not at 4. All patients had alopecia, a presumed autoimmune disease, so their immune response might differ from that of healthy individuals. After repeated subsampling, the strength of the expansion versus patch-test correlation and the threshold at which it became significant changed. DPC sensitization did not change how many TCRs were above 1 in 1000 frequency, and no evidence was found of alterations in global repertoire structure. Expanded TCRs formed significantly more large CDR3 similarity clusters than pre-sensitization or healthy control sets, consistent with antigen-driven responses.

What this sample's time point label stands for: pre-sensitization, week 0. The sample's treatment or condition label is to be understood as: therapeutic diphenylcyclopropenone sensitization with weekly scalp DPC. At every patch-test visit, the blood draw took place before the patch test was put on. Patients were considered eligible if aged 18 to 70, diagnosed with alopecia and deemed suitable for DPC therapy, and patients were excluded if pregnant. Total RNA was extracted from unfractionated whole blood collected in Tempus Blood RNA tubes. From the germline V gene, CDR1 is MNHEY and CDR2 is SVGAGI. Trimmed from V: 6 bases; trimmed from J: 0 bases; junction bases lacking a gene match: 10. CDR3 length: 16 amino acids, cysteine to phenylalanine. The CDR3 DNA has 48 bases and is translated from base 1. To note about this clonotype: Its target antigen remains unknown. One base away there is no much larger clone; base qualities are not given.

Library prep was done by RACE. These reads were obtained on a NextSeq 500. During library preparation, unique molecular identifiers were attached to individual cDNA molecules so that TCRs could be counted quantitatively and reproducibly. From each blood RNA sample, both TCR alpha and TCR beta chains were sequenced. The authors' analysis ran thus. Samples had a median of approximately 96,000 TCRs, with a range from roughly 23,224 to 700,000. V, J and CDR3 annotation of the TCR reads was performed with the Decombinator software suite. To make PS versus PT1 abundance plots, every sample was subsampled to the same number of TCRs (28,000). TCRs were defined as expanded if absent before sensitization and observed at least eight times at the 2-week time point. TCRdb reprocessing: public reads trimmed at Q25 with fastp, clones called with MiXCR, in-frame beta chains kept. Rows with a matching CDR3 protein are joined into one entry that keeps the most common DNA and genes. In this record, the V and J calls reflect TCRdb's handling and not the investigators' own analysis. The sample table records approximately 260,000 distinct CDR3 sequences; about 9% of these occur just once. The biggest ten clones account for under 2.5% of the sample.

Sequencing used whole blood, obtained in connection with sensitization to the hapten diphenylcyclopropenone (DPC). This TCR derives from a woman aged 40 to 50 with alopecia areata. Some clones in this sample may be carry-over from other donors' samples. The chain was built from TRBV6-5 and TRBJ2-7; 8 nucleotides in the junction match TRBD1. The nucleotide sequence is given as TGTGCCAGCAGACCTGATGACAGGGGATCCTCCTACGAGCAGTACTTC. It specifies CASRPDDRGSSYEQYF.